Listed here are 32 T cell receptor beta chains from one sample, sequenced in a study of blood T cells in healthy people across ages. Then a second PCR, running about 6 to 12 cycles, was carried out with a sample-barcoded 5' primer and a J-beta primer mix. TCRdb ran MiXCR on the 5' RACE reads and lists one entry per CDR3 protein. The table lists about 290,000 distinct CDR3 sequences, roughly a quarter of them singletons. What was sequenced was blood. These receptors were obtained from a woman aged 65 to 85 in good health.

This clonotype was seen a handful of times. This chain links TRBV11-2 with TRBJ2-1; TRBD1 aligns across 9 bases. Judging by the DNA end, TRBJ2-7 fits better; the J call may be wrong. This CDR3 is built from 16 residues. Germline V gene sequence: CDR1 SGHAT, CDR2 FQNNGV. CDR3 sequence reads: CASSPPRGTGSYEQYF. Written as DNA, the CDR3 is TGTGCCAGCAGCCCCCCGCGAGGGACAGGGAGCTACGAGCAGTACTTC.

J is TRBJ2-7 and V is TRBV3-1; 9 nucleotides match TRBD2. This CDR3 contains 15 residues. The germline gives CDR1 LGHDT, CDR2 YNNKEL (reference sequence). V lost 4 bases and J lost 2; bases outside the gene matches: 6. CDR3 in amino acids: CASSPGVAGAYEQYF. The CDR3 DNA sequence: TGTGCCAGCAGCCCGGGGGTAGCGGGAGCCTACGAGCAGTACTTC.

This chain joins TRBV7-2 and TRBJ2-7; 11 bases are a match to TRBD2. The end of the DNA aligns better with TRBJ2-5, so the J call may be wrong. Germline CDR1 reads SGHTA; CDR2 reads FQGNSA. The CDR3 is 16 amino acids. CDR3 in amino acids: CASSPVGLAEQETQYF. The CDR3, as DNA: TGTGCCAGCAGTCCGGTGGGACTAGCGGAGCAAGAGACCCAGTACTTC.

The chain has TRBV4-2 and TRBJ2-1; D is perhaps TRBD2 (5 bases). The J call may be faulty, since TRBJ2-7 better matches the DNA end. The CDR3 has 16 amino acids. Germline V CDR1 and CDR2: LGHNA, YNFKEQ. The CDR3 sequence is CASSQESGLASYEQYF. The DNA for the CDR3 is TGTGCCAGCAGCCAAGAATCCGGCCTAGCCTCCTACGAGCAGTACTTC.

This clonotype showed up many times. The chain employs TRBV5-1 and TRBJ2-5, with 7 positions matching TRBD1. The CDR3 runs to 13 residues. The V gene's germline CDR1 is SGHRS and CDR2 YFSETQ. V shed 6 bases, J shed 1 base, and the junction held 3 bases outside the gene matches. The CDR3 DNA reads TGCGCCAGCAATCGGGACAGCCAAGAGACCCAGTACTTC. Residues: CASNRDSQETQYF.

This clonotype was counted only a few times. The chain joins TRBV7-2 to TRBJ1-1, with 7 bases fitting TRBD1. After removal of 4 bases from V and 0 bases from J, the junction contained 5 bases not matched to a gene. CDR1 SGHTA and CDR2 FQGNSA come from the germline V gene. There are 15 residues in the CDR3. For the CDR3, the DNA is TGTGCCAGCAGCTCCCCGACAGGGCTGAACACTGAAGCTTTCTTT. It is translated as CASSSPTGLNTEAFF.

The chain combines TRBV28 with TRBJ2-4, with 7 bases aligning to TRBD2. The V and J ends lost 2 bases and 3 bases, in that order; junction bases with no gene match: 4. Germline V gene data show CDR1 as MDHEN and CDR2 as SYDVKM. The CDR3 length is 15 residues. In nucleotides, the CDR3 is TGTGCCAGCAGTTTAGGGGGAGGGGTCAAAAACATTCAGTACTTC. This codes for CASSLGGGVKNIQYF.

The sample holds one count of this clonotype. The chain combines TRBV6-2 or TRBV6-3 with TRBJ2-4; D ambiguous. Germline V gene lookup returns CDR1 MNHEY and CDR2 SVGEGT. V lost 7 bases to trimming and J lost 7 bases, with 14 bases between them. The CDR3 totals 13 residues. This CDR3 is CASNLGRWNIQYF. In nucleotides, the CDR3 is TGTGCCAGCAACCTGGGTCGGTGGAACATTCAGTACTTC.

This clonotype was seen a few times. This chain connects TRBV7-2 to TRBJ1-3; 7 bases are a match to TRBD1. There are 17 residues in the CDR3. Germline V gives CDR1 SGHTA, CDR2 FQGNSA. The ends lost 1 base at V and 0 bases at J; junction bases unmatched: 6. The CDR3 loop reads CASSLVGDRSSGNTIYF. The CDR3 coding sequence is TGTGCCAGCAGCTTAGTGGGGGACAGAAGCTCTGGAAACACCATATATTTT.

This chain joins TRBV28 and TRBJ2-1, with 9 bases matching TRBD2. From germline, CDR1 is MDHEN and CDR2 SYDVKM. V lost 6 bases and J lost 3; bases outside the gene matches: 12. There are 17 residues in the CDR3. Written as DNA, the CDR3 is TGTGCCAGCAGCACGACCCTAGCGGGACGGCTCTACAATGAGCAGTTCTTC. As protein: CASSTTLAGRLYNEQFF.

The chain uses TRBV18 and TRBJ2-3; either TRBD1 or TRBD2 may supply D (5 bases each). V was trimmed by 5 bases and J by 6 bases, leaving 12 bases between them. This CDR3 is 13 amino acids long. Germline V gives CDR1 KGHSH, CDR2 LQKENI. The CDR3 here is CASSEIGGDTQYF. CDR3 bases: TGTGCCAGCTCAGAGATTGGGGGTGATACGCAGTATTTT.

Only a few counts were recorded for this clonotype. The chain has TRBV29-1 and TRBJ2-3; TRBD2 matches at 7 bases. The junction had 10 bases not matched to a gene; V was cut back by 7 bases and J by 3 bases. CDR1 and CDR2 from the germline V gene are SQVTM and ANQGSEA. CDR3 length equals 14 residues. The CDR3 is CSERGGRGTDTQYF. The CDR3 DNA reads TGCAGCGAGAGGGGCGGGAGAGGGACAGATACGCAGTATTTT.

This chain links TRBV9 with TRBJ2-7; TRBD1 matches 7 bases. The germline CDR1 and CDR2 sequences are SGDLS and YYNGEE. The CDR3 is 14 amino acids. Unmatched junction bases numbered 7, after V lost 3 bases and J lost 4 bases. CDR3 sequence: CASSERGQGYEQYF. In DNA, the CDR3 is TGTGCCAGCAGCGAAAGGGGGCAGGGTTACGAGCAGTACTTC.

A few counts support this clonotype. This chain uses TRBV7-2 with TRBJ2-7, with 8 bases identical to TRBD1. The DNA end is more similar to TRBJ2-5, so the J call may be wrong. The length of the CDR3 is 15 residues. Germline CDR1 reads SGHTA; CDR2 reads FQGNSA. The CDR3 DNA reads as TGTGCCAGCGAAAACAAACAGGGGGGTCGGGAGACCCAGTACTTC. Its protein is CASENKQGGRETQYF.

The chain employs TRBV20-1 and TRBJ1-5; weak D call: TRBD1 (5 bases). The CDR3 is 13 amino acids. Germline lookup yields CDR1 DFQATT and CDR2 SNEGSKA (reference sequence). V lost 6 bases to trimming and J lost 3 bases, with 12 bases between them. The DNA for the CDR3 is TGCAGTGCACCAGGGAAAATCAATCAGCCCCAGCATTTT. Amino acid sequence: CSAPGKINQPQHF.

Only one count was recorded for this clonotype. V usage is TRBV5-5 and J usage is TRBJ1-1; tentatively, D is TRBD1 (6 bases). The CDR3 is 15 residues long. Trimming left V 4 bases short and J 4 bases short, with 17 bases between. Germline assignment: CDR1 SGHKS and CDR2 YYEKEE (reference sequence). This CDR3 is CASSHRGGLGTEAFF. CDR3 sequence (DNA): TGTGCCAGCAGCCATAGAGGGGGGCTCGGCACTGAAGCTTTCTTT.

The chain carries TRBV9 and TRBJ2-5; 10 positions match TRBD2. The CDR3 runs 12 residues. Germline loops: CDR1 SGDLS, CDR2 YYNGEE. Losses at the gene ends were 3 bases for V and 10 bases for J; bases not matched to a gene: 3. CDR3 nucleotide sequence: TGTGCCAGCAGCGCTAGCGGGGGCGTCCAGTACTTC. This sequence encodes CASSASGGVQYF.

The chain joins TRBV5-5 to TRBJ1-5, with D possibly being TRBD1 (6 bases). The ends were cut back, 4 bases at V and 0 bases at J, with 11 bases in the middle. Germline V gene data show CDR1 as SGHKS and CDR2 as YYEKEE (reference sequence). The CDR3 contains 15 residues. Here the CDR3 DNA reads TGTGCCAGCAGCCCGAGACAGGATAGCAATCAGCCCCAGCATTTT. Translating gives CASSPRQDSNQPQHF.

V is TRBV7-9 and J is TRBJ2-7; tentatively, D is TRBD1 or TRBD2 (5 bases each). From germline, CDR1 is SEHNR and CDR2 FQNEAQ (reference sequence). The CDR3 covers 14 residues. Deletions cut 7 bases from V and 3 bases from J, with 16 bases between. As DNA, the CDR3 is TGTGCCAGCAATAGTCAGGGAGTCTACTACGAGCAGTACTTC. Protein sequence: CASNSQGVYYEQYF. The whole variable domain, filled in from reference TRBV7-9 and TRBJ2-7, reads DTGVSQNPRHKITKRGQNVTFRCDPISEHNRLYWYRQTLGQGPEFLTYFQNEAQLEKSRLLSDRFSAERPKGSFSTLEIQRTEQGDSAMYLCASNSQGVYYEQYFGPGTRLTVT.

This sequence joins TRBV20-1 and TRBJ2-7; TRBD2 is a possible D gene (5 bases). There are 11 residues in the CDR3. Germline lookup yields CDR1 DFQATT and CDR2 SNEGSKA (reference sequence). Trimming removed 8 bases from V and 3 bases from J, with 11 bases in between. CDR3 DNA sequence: TGCAGTACCCCACTAGTCTACGAGCAGTACTTC. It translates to CSTPLVYEQYF.

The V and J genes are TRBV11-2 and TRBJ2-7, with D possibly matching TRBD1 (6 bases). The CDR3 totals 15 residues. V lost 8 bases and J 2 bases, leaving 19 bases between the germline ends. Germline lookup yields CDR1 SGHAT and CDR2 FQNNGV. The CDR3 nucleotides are TGTGCCAGCGGATTTTTACAGGGAATCACCTACGAGCAGTACTTC. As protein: CASGFLQGITYEQYF.

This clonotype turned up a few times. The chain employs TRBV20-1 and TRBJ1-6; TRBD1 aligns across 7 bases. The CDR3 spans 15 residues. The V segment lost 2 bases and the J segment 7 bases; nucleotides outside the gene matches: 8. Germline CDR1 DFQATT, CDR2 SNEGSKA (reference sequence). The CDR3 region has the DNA TGCAGTGCTAGAAGACAGGGATCTAACAATTCACCCCTCCACTTT. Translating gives CSARRQGSNNSPLHF.

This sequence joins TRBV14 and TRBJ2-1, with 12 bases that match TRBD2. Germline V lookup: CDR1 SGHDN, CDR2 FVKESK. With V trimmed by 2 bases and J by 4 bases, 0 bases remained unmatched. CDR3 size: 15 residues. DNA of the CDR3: TGTGCCAGCAGCCAAACTAGCGGGAGGTACAATGAGCAGTTCTTC. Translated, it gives CASSQTSGRYNEQFF.

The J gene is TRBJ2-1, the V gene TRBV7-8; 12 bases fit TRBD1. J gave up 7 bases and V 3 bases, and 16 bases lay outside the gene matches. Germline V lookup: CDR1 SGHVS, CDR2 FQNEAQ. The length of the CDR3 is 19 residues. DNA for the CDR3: TGTGCCAGCAGCTTGAGCCAACGTTCCGGGACAGGGGGCAGGAATGAGCAGTTCTTC. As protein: CASSLSQRSGTGGRNEQFF.

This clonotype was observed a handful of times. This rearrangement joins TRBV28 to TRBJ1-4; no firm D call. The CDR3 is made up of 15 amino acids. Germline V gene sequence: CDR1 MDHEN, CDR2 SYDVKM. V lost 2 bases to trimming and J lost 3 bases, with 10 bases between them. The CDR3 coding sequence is TGTGCCAGCAGTTTAGAGGCCAGCCCTAATGAAAAACTGTTTTTT. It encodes CASSLEASPNEKLFF.

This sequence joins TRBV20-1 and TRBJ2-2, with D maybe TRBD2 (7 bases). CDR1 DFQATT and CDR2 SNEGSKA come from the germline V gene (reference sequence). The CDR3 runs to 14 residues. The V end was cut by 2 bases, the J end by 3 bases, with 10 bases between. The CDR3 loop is CSARIGGDTGELFF. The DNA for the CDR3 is TGCAGTGCTAGAATAGGGGGGGACACCGGGGAGCTGTTTTTT.

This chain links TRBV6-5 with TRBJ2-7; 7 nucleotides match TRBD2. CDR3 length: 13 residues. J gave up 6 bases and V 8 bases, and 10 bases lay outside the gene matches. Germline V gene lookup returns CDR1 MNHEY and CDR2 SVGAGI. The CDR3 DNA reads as TGTGCCAGCTGCGAGACTAGCTTTAGCGAGCAGTACTTC. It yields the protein CASCETSFSEQYF.

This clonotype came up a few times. The CDR3 spells CATVRGRDGDEQFF. The CDR3 bases are TGTGCCACTGTGAGAGGGCGGGACGGAGATGAGCAGTTCTTC. This chain uses TRBV10-3 with TRBJ2-1, with D maybe TRBD2 (6 bases). The CDR3 runs to 14 residues. Trimming took 10 bases from V and 8 from J, leaving 21 bases between them. CDR1 is ENHRY, CDR2 SYGVKD, per germline.

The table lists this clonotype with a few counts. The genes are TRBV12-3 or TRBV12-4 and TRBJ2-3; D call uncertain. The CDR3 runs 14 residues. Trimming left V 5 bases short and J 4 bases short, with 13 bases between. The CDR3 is CASSPRTRPDTQYF. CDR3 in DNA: TGTGCCAGCAGTCCGAGGACGCGACCAGATACGCAGTATTTT.

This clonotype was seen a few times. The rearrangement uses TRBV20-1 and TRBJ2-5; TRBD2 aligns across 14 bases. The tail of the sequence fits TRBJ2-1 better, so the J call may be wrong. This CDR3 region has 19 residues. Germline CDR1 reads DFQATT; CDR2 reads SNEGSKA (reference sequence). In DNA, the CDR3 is TGCAGTGCTAGAGTTGCGACTAGCGGGAGGGCCCGGTACTACAATGAGCAGTTCTTC. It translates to CSARVATSGRARYYNEQFF.

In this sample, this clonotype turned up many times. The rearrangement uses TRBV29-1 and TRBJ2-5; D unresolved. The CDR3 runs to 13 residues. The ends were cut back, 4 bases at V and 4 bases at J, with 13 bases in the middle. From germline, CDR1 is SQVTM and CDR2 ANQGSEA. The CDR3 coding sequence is TGCAGCGTTGGGCTCAGAGACTCAGAGACCCAGTACTTC. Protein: CSVGLRDSETQYF. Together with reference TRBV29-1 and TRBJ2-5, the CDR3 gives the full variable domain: SAVISQKPSRDICQRGTSLTIQCQVDSQVTMMFWYRQQPGQSLTLIATANQGSEATYESGFVIDKFPISRPNLTFSTLTVSNMSPEDSSIYLCSVGLRDSETQYFGPGTRLLVL.

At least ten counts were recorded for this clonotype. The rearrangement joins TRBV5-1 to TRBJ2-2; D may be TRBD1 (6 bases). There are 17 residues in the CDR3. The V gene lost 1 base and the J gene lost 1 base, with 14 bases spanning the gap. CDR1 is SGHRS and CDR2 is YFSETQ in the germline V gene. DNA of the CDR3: TGCGCCAGCAGCTTGTTATACAGGACAGAGAACACCGGGGAGCTGTTTTTT. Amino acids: CASSLLYRTENTGELFF.